The subject of this entry is one TCR beta chain. MiXCR, applied by TCRdb to the 5' RACE reads, yields one record per CDR3 protein. The sample has roughly 64,000 distinct CDR3 sequences, 20% to 25% seen once. V lost 0 bases to trimming and J lost 9 bases; unmatched junction nucleotides: 6. Germline CDR1 reads LNHNV; CDR2 reads YYDKDF (reference sequence). This CDR3 is built from 15 residues. The sequenced material came from memory CD4+ T cells sorted from a lymph node. Subset: memory CD4+ T cells, CD4+CD45RO+CD25-. The rearrangement joins TRBV15 to TRBJ2-1; the match to TRBD2 covers 9 bases. This clonotype originated in a female donor with breast cancer. This CDR3 reads CATSRDSGRLFEQFF. As DNA, the CDR3 is TGTGCCACCAGCAGAGATAGCGGGAGACTTTTTGAGCAGTTCTTC. Combining the CDR3 with reference TRBV15 and TRBJ2-1 gives the whole variable domain DAMVIQNPRYQVTQFGKPVTLSCSQTLNHNVMYWYQQKSSQAPKLLFHYYDKDFNNEADTPDNFQSRRPNTSFCFLDIRSPGLGDTAMYLCATSRDSGRLFEQFFGPGTRLTVL.